The 21 T cell receptor beta chains below all came from one sample that was sequenced in a study of T cell responses to AZD1222 COVID-19 vaccine. The assay was immunoSEQ multiplex PCR, and TCRdb's table has in-frame clones only and misses some. The top ten clones hold about 0.6% of a sample with 180,000 or so clones, around 95% of them seen once. Material: peripheral blood, obtained on day 0 of AZD1222 vaccination. The receptors originated from an adult in good health.

The CDR3 bases are TGTGCCAGCTCACCAAGCGGCAGCACAGATACGCAGTATTTT. This translates into CASSPSGSTDTQYF. This chain uses TRBV18 with TRBJ2-3, with TRBD2 as a possible D gene (5 bases). Germline CDR1 is KGHSH and CDR2 is LQKENI. V lost 2 bases to trimming and J lost 0 bases, with 6 bases between them. This CDR3 contains 14 residues.

The V call is TRBV28, the J call TRBJ2-4; 7 bases are a match to TRBD1. This CDR3 is built from 12 residues. V shed 10 bases, J shed 9 bases, and the junction held 9 bases outside the gene matches. Germline values: CDR1 MDHEN, CDR2 SYDVKM. CDR3 bases: TGTGCCATCCAAAACCGACAGGGCATTCAGTACTTC. The encoded protein is CAIQNRQGIQYF.

The rearrangement uses TRBV2 and TRBJ1-5, with D uncertain. The CDR3 contains 15 residues. The germline V gene has CDR1 SNHLY and CDR2 FYNNEI. V lost 2 bases and J lost 3, with 11 bases in between. The CDR3 DNA follows: TGTGCCAGCAGTGAATTTCTGAGTATCAATCAGCCCCAGCATTTT. Translation gives CASSEFLSINQPQHF.

The genes are TRBV5-1 and TRBJ2-7; D gene ambiguous. This CDR3 region has 14 residues. Per the germline V gene, CDR1 is SGHRS and CDR2 is YFSETQ. Trimming removed 0 bases from V and 3 bases from J, with 10 bases in between. CDR3 sequence (DNA): TGCGCCAGCAGCTTGGAAGACCCGGTCTACGAGCAGTACTTC. Its protein product is CASSLEDPVYEQYF.

V and J are TRBV20-1 and TRBJ2-1; D is uncertain. Germline V gene data show CDR1 as DFQATT and CDR2 as SNEGSKA (reference sequence). Trimming left V 3 bases short and J 7 bases short, with 7 bases between. This CDR3 is built from 11 residues. This CDR3 reads CSASGLNEQFF. In nucleotides, the CDR3 is TGCAGTGCTAGTGGTCTGAATGAGCAGTTCTTC.

The V and J genes are TRBV3-1 (or the pseudogene TRBV3-2) and TRBJ1-1; D uncertain. V was shortened by 4 bases and J by 1 base, with 10 bases between the two germline ends. CDR3 size: 14 residues. Germline loops: CDR1 LGHDT, CDR2 YNNKEL (reference sequence). The CDR3 region is CASSPTVKNTEAFF. In DNA form, the CDR3 reads TGTGCCAGCAGCCCAACGGTCAAGAACACTGAAGCTTTCTTT.

This chain joins TRBV27 and TRBJ1-5; TRBD1 agrees at 9 bases. This CDR3 contains 16 residues. In germline, CDR1 is MNHEY, CDR2 SMNVEV (reference sequence). V lost 3 bases to trimming and J lost 0 bases; unmatched junction nucleotides: 3. Written as DNA, the CDR3 is TGTGCCAGCAGTTTCGGGACAGGGAGTAGCAATCAGCCCCAGCATTTT. Its translation is CASSFGTGSSNQPQHF.

V usage is TRBV27 and J usage is TRBJ1-1; no definite D call. Trimming took 2 bases from V and 1 from J, leaving 8 bases between them. Germline CDR1 and CDR2: MNHEY and SMNVEV (reference sequence). The CDR3 is 14 amino acids. The DNA of the CDR3 is TGTGCCAGCAGTTTAAAGCCGGGGAACACTGAAGCTTTCTTT. This translates into CASSLKPGNTEAFF.

The J gene is TRBJ1-5, the V gene TRBV5-5; D is perhaps TRBD1 (6 bases). The V end was cut by 5 bases, the J end by 4 bases, with 13 bases between. Germline V gene lookup returns CDR1 SGHKS and CDR2 YYEKEE (reference sequence). CDR3 length: 14 residues. The CDR3 DNA is TGTGCCAGCAGGGACAGCGCTCTTAATCAGCCCCAGCATTTT. Its translation: CASRDSALNQPQHF. Full variable domain (missing parts from reference TRBV5-5 and TRBJ1-5): DAGVTQSPTHLIKTRGQQVTLRCSPISGHKSVSWYQQVLGQGPQFIFQYYEKEERGRGNFPDRFSARQFPNYSSELNVNALLLGDSALYLCASRDSALNQPQHFGDGTRLSIL.

The genes are TRBV15 and TRBJ1-5; D is perhaps TRBD1 (5 bases). Trimming removed 1 base from V and 6 bases from J, with 13 bases in between. The germline CDR1 and CDR2 sequences are LNHNV and YYDKDF (reference sequence). The CDR3 consists of 15 residues. As DNA, the CDR3 is TGTGCCACCAGCAGAGTTGCAGGGAGCGGTCAGCCCCAGCATTTT. It encodes CATSRVAGSGQPQHF.

The chain has TRBV18 and TRBJ2-1; D unclear. This CDR3 has 11 amino acids. V was clipped by 2 bases and J by 11 bases, with 7 bases between them. Germline V gene sequence: CDR1 KGHSH, CDR2 LQKENI. CDR3 coding DNA: TGTGCCAGCTCACCAACGGCTAAGCAGTTCTTC. Translating it yields CASSPTAKQFF.

The rearrangement joins TRBV6-5 to TRBJ1-1; 9 positions match TRBD1. The CDR3 loop spans 15 amino acids. The J segment lost 1 base and the V segment lost 7 bases, leaving 7 bases of the junction unmatched. CDR1 and CDR2 from the germline V gene are MNHEY and SVGAGI. CDR3: CASTRQGVANTEAFF. The DNA for the CDR3 is TGTGCCAGCACCCGACAGGGGGTTGCGAACACTGAAGCTTTCTTT.

The CDR3 DNA follows: TGTGCCAGTACAGGCCTAGCGGGGAACACTGAAGCTTTCTTT. Protein product: CASTGLAGNTEAFF. The J gene is TRBJ1-1, the V gene TRBV19; D call uncertain. Germline V CDR1 and CDR2: LNHDA, SQIVND (reference sequence). The V end lost 7 bases, the J end lost 1 base, and 13 bases lay between the germline ends. The CDR3 consists of 14 residues.

V gene TRBV4-2 combines with J gene TRBJ1-3, with 7 bases aligning to TRBD1. Germline-derived CDR1 and CDR2 are LGHNA and YNFKEQ. Losses at the gene ends were 4 bases for V and 2 bases for J; bases not matched to a gene: 11. The CDR3 is made up of 17 amino acids. The CDR3 reads CASSLHGPTGAGNTIYF. The CDR3 nucleotides read TGTGCCAGCAGCCTCCACGGCCCTACAGGGGCTGGAAACACCATATATTTT.

CDR3 coding DNA: TGTGCCACCAGCAGAGTAGGCAGCAATCAGCCCCAGCATTTT. The encoded protein is CATSRVGSNQPQHF. This rearrangement joins TRBV15 to TRBJ1-5; D remains unclear. The CDR3 has 14 amino acids. Germline assignment: CDR1 LNHNV and CDR2 YYDKDF (reference sequence). Trimming took off 1 base at V and 1 base at J, with 5 bases between the two ends.

The rearrangement uses TRBV7-9 and TRBJ2-1; 8 nucleotides align to TRBD2. V lost 5 bases and J lost 4; bases outside the gene matches: 10. This CDR3 comprises 16 residues. From germline, CDR1 is SEHNR and CDR2 FQNEAQ (reference sequence). The DNA of the CDR3 is TGTGCCAGCAGCATATTAGCGGGGACCGGTTACAATGAGCAGTTCTTC. Translating it yields CASSILAGTGYNEQFF.

The CDR3 DNA sequence: TGTGCCAGCACATCACTGGGACACCGCACCGGGGAGCTGTTTTTT. Encoded protein: CASTSLGHRTGELFF. The chain recombines TRBV6-5 with TRBJ2-2; tentatively, D is TRBD1 (6 bases). Germline V gene data show CDR1 as MNHEY and CDR2 as SVGAGI. V was shortened by 7 bases and J by 4 bases, with 16 bases between the two germline ends. The CDR3 is made up of 15 amino acids.

V is TRBV27 and J is TRBJ1-2; TRBD1 matches at 8 bases. Trimming at V came to 4 bases and at J to 6 bases, leaving 4 bases not matched to a gene. Germline V gene lookup returns CDR1 MNHEY and CDR2 SMNVEV (reference sequence). The CDR3 covers 13 residues. The CDR3 DNA is TGTGCCAGCAGTTCAGGCAGGGGGCATGGCTACACCTTC. Its protein is CASSSGRGHGYTF.

V usage is TRBV5-5 and J usage is TRBJ1-5; D not resolved. CDR3 length equals 15 residues. The V and J ends lost 2 bases and 3 bases respectively, with 12 bases between them. Per germline, CDR1 SGHKS and CDR2 YYEKEE (reference sequence). The CDR3 region has the DNA TGTGCCAGCAGCTTAGGGTCAGCGTTCAATCAGCCCCAGCATTTT. It yields the protein CASSLGSAFNQPQHF.

The chain has TRBV18 and TRBJ1-2; D is possibly TRBD1 (6 bases). Germline V lookup: CDR1 KGHSH, CDR2 LQKENI. Trimming took off 11 bases at V and 1 base at J, with 17 bases between the two ends. This CDR3 is 14 amino acids long. The CDR3 reads CAVRGDSLNYGYTF. In DNA form, the CDR3 reads TGTGCCGTCAGGGGCGATTCCCTTAACTATGGCTACACCTTC.

The chain combines TRBV19 with TRBJ1-5, with unresolved D. Trimming took 3 bases from V and 4 from J, leaving 10 bases between them. This CDR3 contains 14 residues. Looked up from germline, CDR1 is LNHDA and CDR2 is SQIVND (reference sequence). DNA of the CDR3: TGTGCCAGTAGTATGCGAGGTCCGAATCAGCCCCAGCATTTT. Its protein is CASSMRGPNQPQHF.